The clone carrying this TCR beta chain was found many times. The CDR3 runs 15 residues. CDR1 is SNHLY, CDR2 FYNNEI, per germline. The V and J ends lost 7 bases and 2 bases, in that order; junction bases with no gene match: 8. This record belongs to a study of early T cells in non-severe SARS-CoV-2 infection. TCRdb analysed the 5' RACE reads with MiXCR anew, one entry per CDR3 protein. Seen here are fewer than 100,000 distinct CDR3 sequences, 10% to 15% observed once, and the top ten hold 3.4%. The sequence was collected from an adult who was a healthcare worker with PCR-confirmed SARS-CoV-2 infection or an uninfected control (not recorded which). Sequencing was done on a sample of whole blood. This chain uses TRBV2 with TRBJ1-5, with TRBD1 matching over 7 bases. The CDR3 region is CASTRGGLGNQPQHF. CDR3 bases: TGTGCCAGCACCCGAGGGGGCCTAGGCAATCAGCCCCAGCATTTT. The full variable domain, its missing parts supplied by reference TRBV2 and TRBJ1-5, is EPEVTQTPSHQVTQMGQEVILRCVPISNHLYFYWYRQILGQKVEFLVSFYNNEISEKSEIFDDQFSVERPDGSNFTLKIRSTKLEDSAMYFCASTRGGLGNQPQHFGDGTRLSIL.